The entry below describes one TCR beta chain. The sample originates from a study of CD8 T cells in Susac syndrome. Germline V gives CDR1 MNHEY, CDR2 SVGEGT. Trimming cost V 2 bases and J 1 base, with 5 bases left between them. The CDR3 length is 13 residues. Healthy donors formed controls matched for age and sex. CD8+ and CD4+ T cells were negatively isolated; TEMRA cells were FACS-enriched. Random hexamers were used to reverse transcribe about 0.45 to 1 ug of RNA. MiXCR was run by TCRdb on the immunoSEQ multiplex PCR reads, yielding one entry per CDR3 protein. The sample consists of roughly 200,000 distinct CDR3 sequences, less than 95% of them appearing once.

V is TRBV6-2 or TRBV6-3 and J is TRBJ1-1; no clear D. This sequence originates from a human donor in good health. Input material: CD4+ T cells from PBMCs. In DNA, the CDR3 is TGTGCCAGCAGTTACATGGGGAACACTGAAGCTTTCTTT. As protein: CASSYMGNTEAFF.